The 7 T cell receptor beta chains below were found in one sample sequenced in a study of identical twins. TCRdb redid the calling of the 5' RACE reads with MiXCR, one entry per CDR3 protein. The sample consists of over 500,000 distinct CDR3 sequences, less than 25% of them appearing once. The same data also contributed to another study, on T cells expressing NK-cell markers.

Sequenced material: CD4+ T cells sorted from blood. The receptors stem from a woman between 18 and 30 years old in good health.

This clonotype was observed a few times. V and J are TRBV6-5 and TRBJ1-5; D is undetermined. The CDR3 loop spans 13 amino acids. Germline CDR1 MNHEY, CDR2 SVGAGI. Trimming stripped 2 bases from V and 5 bases from J, with 7 bases between. The CDR3 is CASSYRVYQPQHF. In DNA form, the CDR3 reads TGTGCCAGCAGTTACAGGGTTTATCAGCCCCAGCATTTT.

This clonotype was recorded a few times. The V call is TRBV7-2, the J call TRBJ2-7; the D gene is possibly TRBD1 (6 bases). Germline-derived CDR1 and CDR2 are SGHTA and FQGNSA. V gave up 4 bases and J gave up 5 bases, with 18 bases separating them. The CDR3 has 15 amino acids. The CDR3 loop is CASSSYDRRKDEQYF. The CDR3 region has the DNA TGTGCCAGCAGCTCCTACGACAGGAGGAAGGACGAGCAGTACTTC.

This clonotype was counted between two and nine times. The genes are TRBV6-1 and TRBJ1-1; D perhaps matches TRBD1 (5 bases). There are 13 residues in the CDR3. Germline V lookup: CDR1 MNHNS, CDR2 SASEGT. The ends were cut back, 6 bases at V and 4 bases at J, with 12 bases in the middle. This CDR3 is CASRVSGGTEAFF. The CDR3 DNA follows: TGTGCCAGCAGGGTTTCCGGGGGCACTGAAGCTTTCTTT.

The chain is built from TRBV12-2 and TRBJ1-5. TRBV12-2 is shown as a pseudogene. CDR3 length equals 14 residues. DNA for the CDR3: TGTGCAAGTCGCTATATGGAGGGCGTTAGGCCCCAGCATTTT. Protein: CASRYMEGVRPQHF.

This clonotype was recorded a few times. The chain uses TRBV20-1 and TRBJ2-3; the D gene is possibly TRBD2 (6 bases). Trimming removed 5 bases at V and 2 bases at J, with 20 bases between. The CDR3 totals 16 residues. CDR1 and CDR2 (germline): DFQATT, SNEGSKA (reference sequence). Here the CDR3 reads CSAGRRSRTNTDTQYF. The CDR3, as DNA: TGCAGTGCTGGCCGCCGATCGCGGACTAACACAGATACGCAGTATTTT.

This sequence joins TRBV2 and TRBJ1-1, with a possible D match to TRBD1 (6 bases). Germline V gene data show CDR1 as SNHLY and CDR2 as FYNNEI. The V end lost 7 bases, the J end lost 3 bases, and 15 bases lay between the germline ends. The CDR3 covers 14 residues. The CDR3 sequence is CASTIGGGYTEAFF. CDR3 nucleotide sequence: TGTGCCAGCACCATCGGAGGGGGGTACACTGAAGCTTTCTTT. Full variable domain (rest looked up from reference TRBV2 and TRBJ1-1): EPEVTQTPSHQVTQMGQEVILRCVPISNHLYFYWYRQILGQKVEFLVSFYNNEISEKSEIFDDQFSVERPDGSNFTLKIRSTKLEDSAMYFCASTIGGGYTEAFFGQGTRLTVV.

The chain links TRBV3-1 to TRBJ1-4; unclear D gene. Germline lookup yields CDR1 LGHDT and CDR2 YNNKEL (reference sequence). CDR3 size: 16 residues. With 0 bases removed from V and 12 bases from J, the gap between germline ends came to 20 bases. The CDR3 spells CASSQDTGLLRWELFF. DNA of the CDR3: TGTGCCAGCAGCCAAGATACCGGACTCCTCCGGTGGGAACTGTTTTTT.